A selection of T cell receptor beta chains follows, all from one sample in a study of blood T cell repertoires in COVID-19. Sequenced by immunoSEQ multiplex PCR; TCRdb stores in-frame clones only, minus some. The table records tens of thousands of clones, about nine tenths of them present only once. Material for sequencing was peripheral blood. Receptors originate from a man aged 45-65 years with active COVID-19. Each CDR3 is given with its conserved first and last residue. D genes are given only for firm matches. Clone size is given for some rows only: seen once, a few or many times, or a class if the clone is expanded.

size | J | V | D | DNA | CDR3
. | TRBJ1-1 | TRBV7-8 | TRBD1 | TGTGCCAGCAGCGGGCGACAGGGGTTCGCTTTCTTT | CASSGRQGFAFF
. | TRBJ1-2 | TRBV7-9 | . | TGTGCCAGCAGTTTCCGCGGGGGCTATGGCTACACCTTC | CASSFRGGYGYTF
. | TRBJ2-2 | TRBV24-1 | TRBD1 | TGTGCCACCAGTGGCGGGACAGGGGCGAACACCGGGGAGCTGTTTTTT | CATSGGTGANTGELFF
. | TRBJ2-1 | TRBV7-2 | . | TGTGCCAGCAGCTTCAGGGGCGGATACAATGAGCAGTTCTTC | CASSFRGGYNEQFF
once | TRBJ1-1 | TRBV4-2 | TRBD1 | TGTGCCAGCAGCTTGGCCGGACAGGGGTTGACTGAAGCTTTCTTT | CASSLAGQGLTEAFF
. | TRBJ2-1 | TRBV6-5 | TRBD1 | TGTGCCAGCAGATTCCGGGACAGGGACTACAATGAGCAGTTCTTC | CASRFRDRDYNEQFF
. | TRBJ1-4 | TRBV6-6 | TRBD1 | TGTGCCAGCAGTCGGACAGGGGGGGTTAATGAAAAACTGTTTTTT | CASSRTGGVNEKLFF
few | TRBJ2-7 | TRBV18 | . | TGTGCCAGCTCACCTGGCGGGGCCGTCAACGAGCAGTACTTC | CASSPGGAVNEQYF
. | TRBJ2-2 | TRBV7-3 | TRBD1 | TGTGCCAGCAGCCCCTACCTCCGGGACAGGGGGCCCGGGGAGCTGTTTTTT | CASSPYLRDRGPGELFF
. | TRBJ2-1 | TRBV18 | TRBD2 | TGTGCCAGCTCACTCAGGGTAGCGGGAGGGCAGTTCTTC | CASSLRVAGGQFF
. | TRBJ2-7 | TRBV11-3 | . | TGTGCCAGCAGCTTAGTGTCAGGCCACTCCTACGAGCAGTACTTC | CASSLVSGHSYEQYF
. | TRBJ2-3 | TRBV19 | TRBD1 | TGTGCCAGTAGTGACCGGACAGGGCGGTGGGATACGCAGTATTTT | CASSDRTGRWDTQYF
few | TRBJ2-7 | TRBV6-5 | TRBD1 | TGTGCCAGCAAGGTCGGACAGGGTTCGTACGAGCAGTACTTC | CASKVGQGSYEQYF
. | TRBJ1-4 | TRBV5-1 | TRBD1 | TGCGCCAGTGGGCGGACAGGGACTGAAAAACTGTTTTTT | CASGRTGTEKLFF
once | TRBJ2-5 | TRBV27 | TRBD1 | TGTGCCAGCAGTATTAACAGGGGTCAAGAGACCCAGTACTTC | CASSINRGQETQYF
. | TRBJ2-6 | TRBV6-2/TRBV6-3 | TRBD1 | TGTGCCAGCAGTTCAGGGGGTGGGGCCAACGTCCTGACTTTC | CASSSGGGANVLTF
once | TRBJ2-2 | TRBV7-9 | . | TGTGCCAGCAACACCCAGGGTTTGCCCGGGGAGCTGTTTTTT | CASNTQGLPGELFF
. | TRBJ1-2 | TRBV5-6 | TRBD1 | TGTGCCAGCAGCTTGGTCACAGGGGGGGATGGCTACACCTTC | CASSLVTGGDGYTF
. | TRBJ1-6 | TRBV4-3 | TRBD1 | TGCGCCAGCAGCCAAGATCTGGACAGGGGGAATTCACCCCTCCACTTT | CASSQDLDRGNSPLHF
. | TRBJ2-7 | TRBV4-3 | . | TGCGCCAGCAGCCAAGAGCCCGGGAGCTCCTACGAGCAGTACTTC | CASSQEPGSSYEQYF
once | TRBJ1-2 | TRBV29-1 | . | TGCAGCGTTGGTTTTGACGGGCGGGGGGCCTCTGGCTACACCTTC | CSVGFDGRGASGYTF
. | TRBJ2-6 | TRBV13 | TRBD1 | TGTGCCAGCAGTCGACAGGGAGGGGCCAACGTCCTGACTTTC | CASSRQGGANVLTF
. | TRBJ2-1 | TRBV28 | . | TGTGCCAGCAGACTTCGTCTCCGGAATGAGCAGTTCTTC | CASRLRLRNEQFF
. | TRBJ2-1 | TRBV9 | TRBD2 | TGTGCCAGCGCAGTGAGGCGGCTAGCGGGAGGCTGGTGCAATGAGCAGTTCTTC | CASAVRRLAGGWCNEQFF
. | TRBJ2-3 | TRBV24-1 | TRBD2 | TGTGCCACCAGTGATTTGAGGCTAGCGGGGGGGGCAGATACGCAGTATTTT | CATSDLRLAGGADTQYF
. | TRBJ1-1 | TRBV7-3 | . | TGTGCCAGCAGCGAGGCTGGTGGGGGAGGAACTGAAGCTTTCTTT | CASSEAGGGGTEAFF
. | TRBJ2-1 | TRBV6-4 | . | TGTGCCAGCAGTGGCGAGGTAACTAGTGGGGAGCAGTTCTTC | CASSGEVTSGEQFF
few | TRBJ2-1 | TRBV18 | . | TGTGCCAGCTCCCCACCGGACACGGTTACCGAGCAGTTCTTC | CASSPPDTVTEQFF
. | TRBJ2-2 | TRBV24-1 | TRBD2 | TGTGCCACCAGTGACAGCGCGGGAGTTTCAACCGGGGAGCTGTTTTTT | CATSDSAGVSTGELFF
. | TRBJ2-3 | TRBV4-2 | . | TGTGCCAGCAGCAAGTTAATGGGGCAAGCAGATACGCAGTATTTT | CASSKLMGQADTQYF
. | TRBJ2-7 | TRBV28 | TRBD2 | TGTGCCAGCAGTCCCTCGGGCGGGAGCTCCTACGAGCAGTACTTC | CASSPSGGSSYEQYF
. | TRBJ2-3 | TRBV7-2 | . | TGTGCCAGCAGTCCCCTTGGGCGCACAGATACGCAGTATTTT | CASSPLGRTDTQYF
. | TRBJ2-1 | TRBV9 | TRBD2 | TGTGCCAGCAGCGTAGCTACCCTGGGGACTAGCTCCTACAATGAGCAGTTCTTC | CASSVATLGTSSYNEQFF
. | TRBJ2-3 | TRBV9 | TRBD2 | TGTGCCAGCAGCGTTACTAGCGGGGGGTGGGATACGCAGTATTTT | CASSVTSGGWDTQYF
. | TRBJ2-7 | TRBV29-1 | TRBD2 | TGCAGCGCAACGGGACTAGCGGCCGAGCAGTACTTC | CSATGLAAEQYF
. | TRBJ2-7 | TRBV28 | . | TGTGCCAGCAGTGTAGCGTCCCCCTCCGAGCAGTACTTC | CASSVASPSEQYF
. | TRBJ2-7 | TRBV11-2 | . | TGTGCCAGCAGCTCTAGTCGTGGTTACGAGCAGTACTTC | CASSSSRGYEQYF
. | TRBJ1-4 | TRBV14 | . | TGTGCCAGCAGCCAAGATATGAGAAAAAAACTGTTTTTT | CASSQDMRKKLFF
. | TRBJ2-5 | TRBV11-1 | TRBD2 | TGTGCCAGCAGTTTTCGGGGGGGTCTGGAGACCCAGTACTTC | CASSFRGGLETQYF
. | TRBJ1-5 | TRBV19 | . | TGTGCCAGTAGTATAGGCAGAAGCAATCAGCCCCAGCATTTT | CASSIGRSNQPQHF
. | TRBJ2-5 | TRBV2 | . | TGTGCCAGCAGTGAATTTCCTATGGGCAGGGTCCAAGAGACCCAGTACTTC | CASSEFPMGRVQETQYF
. | TRBJ2-7 | TRBV28 | . | TGTGCCAGCAGTTTCCTCTCGTGGGGCATCGAGCAGTACTTC | CASSFLSWGIEQYF
. | TRBJ2-3 | TRBV11-3 | . | TGTGCCAGCAGCTTAACCCAGACAGATACGCAGTATTTT | CASSLTQTDTQYF
. | TRBJ1-4 | TRBV9 | . | TGTGCCAGCAGCACTACAGGCGACCCAAGGGAAAAACTGTTTTTT | CASSTTGDPREKLFF
. | TRBJ1-5 | TRBV5-8 | . | TGTGCCAGCAGTCTCAGGGTTGGCAATCAGCCCCAGCATTTT | CASSLRVGNQPQHF
. | TRBJ2-1 | TRBV6-2/TRBV6-3 | . | TGTGCCAGCAGTTACTCCCAAAGTAGTGAGCAGTTCTTC | CASSYSQSSEQFF
. | TRBJ1-3 | TRBV29-1 | . | TGCAGCGTTGAGGGCAGCTCTGGAAACACCATATATTTT | CSVEGSSGNTIYF
. | TRBJ2-1 | TRBV5-4 | . | TGTGCCAGCAGCCAGGGGACGAGCTCCTACAATGAGCAGTTCTTC | CASSQGTSSYNEQFF
. | TRBJ2-1 | TRBV5-1 | . | TGCGCCAGCAGCCCCAACCGGGAGACGCGAATAAATTACAATGAGCAGTTCTTC | CASSPNRETRINYNEQFF
. | TRBJ2-3 | TRBV7-7 | TRBD2 | TGTGCTAGCAGCCTCAGCGGGGGGGCATCTGATACGCAGTATTTT | CASSLSGGASDTQYF
. | TRBJ2-7 | TRBV14 | . | TGTGCCAGCAGCGCAGCTTTCCCCGACAGTTTGCGGGAGCAGTACTTC | CASSAAFPDSLREQYF
. | TRBJ1-5 | TRBV3-1/TRBV3-2 | . | TGTGCCAGCAGCCAAACCTACTGGGAACAGGGACCGGGCTATAGCAATCAGCCCCAGCATTTT | CASSQTYWEQGPGYSNQPQHF
. | TRBJ2-3 | TRBV27 | . | TGTGCCACGGCGGGCGGTGACACAGATACGCAGTATTTT | CATAGGDTDTQYF
. | TRBJ2-2 | TRBV7-2 | TRBD2 | TGTGCCAGCAGCTTAGCGGGGACTAGCGGGAACACCGGGGAGCTGTTTTTT | CASSLAGTSGNTGELFF
. | TRBJ2-7 | TRBV20-1 | . | TGCAGTGCTAGTTACGACTTCGATACCGCCTACGAGCAGTACTTC | CSASYDFDTAYEQYF